The entry below describes one T cell receptor (beta chain). The data originate from a study of shared T cell receptors in the human thymus. Sequenced by immunoSEQ multiplex PCR; TCRdb stores in-frame clones only, minus some. This sample has about 380,000 clones, with 85% to 95% found just once. V trimming: 6 bases; J trimming: 4 bases; junction bases outside the gene matches: 12. CDR3 length equals 16 residues. From germline, CDR1 is MNHEY and CDR2 SMNVEV (reference sequence). The rearrangement links TRBV27 to TRBJ2-5; 9 bases match TRBD2. The TCR comes from a human donor. The sequencing input was thymocytes. The CDR3 spells CASSPQREVGRETQYF. The CDR3 bases are TGTGCCAGCAGCCCCCAGCGGGAGGTCGGGCGAGAGACCCAGTACTTC.